This TCR beta chain emerged from a study of T cells after posttransplantation cyclophosphamide. Study-wide points: TRB clonality was highly associated with recipient CMV seropositivity and reactivation. Skin or GI-infiltrating T cells shared few TRB sequences with blood.

The V segment lost 8 bases and the J segment 10 bases; nucleotides outside the gene matches: 10. Germline V CDR1 and CDR2: MNHEY, SVGAGI. The CDR3 is 13 amino acids. Produced via immunoSEQ multiplex PCR; TCRdb's table is partial and in-frame only. Of about 7,000 clones listed, around 78% are singletons. A word on this clone: Its antigen remains unknown.

The source material was memory CD4+ T cells sorted from blood. The chain employs TRBV6-5 and TRBJ2-1; TRBD1 agrees at 8 bases. The TCR sequence derives from a woman aged 45 to 65 in good health and a related stem cell transplant donor. The CDR3 DNA reads TGTGCCAGCCAGACAGGGGAAGGGATAGAGCAGTTCTTC. Translation: CASQTGEGIEQFF.